This T cell receptor beta chain was retrieved from a study of regulatory T cells in long-lasting Graves disease. On the study more broadly: Positivity for TSH receptor antibodies plus over 5 years of antithyroid drugs meant persistent Graves' disease. Study-wide points: Persistent disease was characterized by preferential usage of TRBV28, TRBJ1-2 and TRBJ2-5.

Deletions cut 4 bases from V and 1 base from J, with 11 bases between. This CDR3 has 14 residues. Germline assignment: CDR1 SGHRS and CDR2 YFSETQ. As for this clonotype: Antigen unknown.

Noted time point: persistent/refractory GD, antithyroid drugs over 5 years with positive TRAb. With RNA extracted from PBMCs as input, the TCR library was made. In building TCR beta libraries, iRepertoire HTBI primers were used together with Arm-PCR of CDR3 regions. Original analysis: Samples revealed roughly 60 TRBV and 14 TRBJ segments. TCRdb reanalysed the multiplex PCR reads using MiXCR and keeps one entry per CDR3 protein. What appears here as the V and J calls and clone size reflects TCRdb's work, not the paper's. The table has roughly 470,000 distinct CDR3 sequences, about 20% seen once. The TCR comes from a female donor with Graves disease. The source was peripheral blood mononuclear cells (PBMCs), collected when the disease was refractory, from a patient treated with antithyroid drugs. The V call is TRBV5-1, the J call TRBJ1-1, with D uncertain. CDR3 residues: CASSLRETNTEAFF. The DNA of the CDR3 is TGCGCCAGCAGCCTGCGGGAAACGAACACTGAAGCTTTCTTT.